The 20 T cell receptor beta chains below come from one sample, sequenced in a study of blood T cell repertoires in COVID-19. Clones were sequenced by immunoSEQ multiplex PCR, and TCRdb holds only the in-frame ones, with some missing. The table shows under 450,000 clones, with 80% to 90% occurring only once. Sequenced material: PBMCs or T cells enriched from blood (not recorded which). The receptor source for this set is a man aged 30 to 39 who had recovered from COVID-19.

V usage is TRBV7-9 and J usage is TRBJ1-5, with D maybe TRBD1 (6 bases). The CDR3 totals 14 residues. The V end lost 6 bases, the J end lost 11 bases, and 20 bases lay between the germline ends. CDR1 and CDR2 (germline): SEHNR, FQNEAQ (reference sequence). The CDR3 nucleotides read TGTGCCAGCAGTCCACAGGGAGAGGGATCTTCCCAGCATTTT. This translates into CASSPQGEGSSQHF.

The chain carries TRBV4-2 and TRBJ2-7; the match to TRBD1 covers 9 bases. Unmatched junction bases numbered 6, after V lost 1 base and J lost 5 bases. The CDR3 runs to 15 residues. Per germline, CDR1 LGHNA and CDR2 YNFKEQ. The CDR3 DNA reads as TGTGCCAGCAGCCAAGTTCGTACAGGGGGCGACGAGCAGTACTTC. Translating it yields CASSQVRTGGDEQYF.

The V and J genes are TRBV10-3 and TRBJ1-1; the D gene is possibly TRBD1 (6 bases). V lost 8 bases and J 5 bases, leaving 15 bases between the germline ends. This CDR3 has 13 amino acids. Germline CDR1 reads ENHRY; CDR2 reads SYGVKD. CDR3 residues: CAIRVLGGTEAFF. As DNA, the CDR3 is TGTGCCATCCGAGTCCTAGGGGGAACTGAAGCTTTCTTT.

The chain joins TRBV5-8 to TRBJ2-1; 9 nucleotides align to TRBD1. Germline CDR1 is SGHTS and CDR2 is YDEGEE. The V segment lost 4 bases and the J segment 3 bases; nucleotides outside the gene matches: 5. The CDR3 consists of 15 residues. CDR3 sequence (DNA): TGTGCCAGCAGCCGAAGGGGACAGGGCTACAATGAGCAGTTCTTC. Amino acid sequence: CASSRRGQGYNEQFF.

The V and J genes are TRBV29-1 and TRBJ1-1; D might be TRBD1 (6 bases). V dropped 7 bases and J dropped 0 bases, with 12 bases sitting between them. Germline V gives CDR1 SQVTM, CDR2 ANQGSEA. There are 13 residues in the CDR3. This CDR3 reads CSGRTVMNTEAFF. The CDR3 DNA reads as TGCAGCGGCCGGACAGTCATGAACACTGAAGCTTTCTTT.

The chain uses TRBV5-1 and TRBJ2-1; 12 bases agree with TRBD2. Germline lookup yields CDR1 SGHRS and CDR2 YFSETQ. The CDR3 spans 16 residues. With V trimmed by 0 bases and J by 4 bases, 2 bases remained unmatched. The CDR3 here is CASSLGGLAGYNEQFF. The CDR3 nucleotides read TGCGCCAGCAGCTTGGGGGGACTAGCGGGTTACAATGAGCAGTTCTTC. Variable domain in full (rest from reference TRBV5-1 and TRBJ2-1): KAGVTQTPRYLIKTRGQQVTLSCSPISGHRSVSWYQQTPGQGLQFLFEYFSETQRNKGNFPGRFSGRQFSNSRSEMNVSTLELGDSALYLCASSLGGLAGYNEQFFGPGTRLTVL.

CDR3 loop: CASSKGTGELFF. For the CDR3, the DNA is TGTGCCAGCAGCAAGGGGACCGGGGAGCTGTTTTTT. The V and J genes are TRBV7-2 and TRBJ2-2; maybe TRBD1 (5 bases). Trimming shortened V by 5 bases and J by 5 bases, and 6 bases separated the two germline ends. CDR3 length equals 12 residues. Germline V CDR1 and CDR2: SGHTA, FQGNSA. Using reference TRBV7-2 and TRBJ2-2 for the parts outside the CDR3, the full variable domain is GAGVSQSPSNKVTEKGKDVELRCDPISGHTALYWYRQSLGQGLEFLIYFQGNSAPDKSGLPSDRFSAERTGGSVSTLTIQRTQQEDSAVYLCASSKGTGELFFGEGSRLTVL.

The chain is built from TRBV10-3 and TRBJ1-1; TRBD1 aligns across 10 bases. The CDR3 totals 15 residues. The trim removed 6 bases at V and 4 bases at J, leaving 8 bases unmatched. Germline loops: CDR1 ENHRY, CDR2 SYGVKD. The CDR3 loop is CAISRDRGMGTEAFF. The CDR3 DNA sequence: TGTGCCATCAGCCGGGACAGGGGAATGGGCACTGAAGCTTTCTTT.

The CDR3 region has the DNA TGTGCCAGCAGCTTAGGGACAGGGGGGTGGGATACGCAGTATTTT. Translated: CASSLGTGGWDTQYF. The chain carries TRBV11-2 and TRBJ2-3; 10 nucleotides align to TRBD1. Germline loops: CDR1 SGHAT, CDR2 FQNNGV. There are 15 residues in the CDR3. The J segment lost 6 bases and the V segment lost 1 base, leaving 4 bases of the junction unmatched.

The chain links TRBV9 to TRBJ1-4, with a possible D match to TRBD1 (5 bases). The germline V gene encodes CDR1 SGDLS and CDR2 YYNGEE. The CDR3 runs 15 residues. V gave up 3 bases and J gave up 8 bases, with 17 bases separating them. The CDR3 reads CASSAREGKREKLFF. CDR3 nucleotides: TGTGCCAGCAGCGCACGGGAGGGGAAGCGAGAAAAACTGTTTTTT.

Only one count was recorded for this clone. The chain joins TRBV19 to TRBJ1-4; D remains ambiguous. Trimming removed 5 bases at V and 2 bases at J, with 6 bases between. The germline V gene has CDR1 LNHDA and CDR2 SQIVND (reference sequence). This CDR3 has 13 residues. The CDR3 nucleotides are TGTGCCAGTAGTGGGCATACTAATGAAAAACTGTTTTTT. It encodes CASSGHTNEKLFF. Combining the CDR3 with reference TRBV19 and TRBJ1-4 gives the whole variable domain DGGITQSPKYLFRKEGQNVTLSCEQNLNHDAMYWYRQDPGQGLRLIYYSQIVNDFQKGDIAEGYSVSREKKESFPLTVTSAQKNPTAFYLCASSGHTNEKLFFGSGTQLSVL.

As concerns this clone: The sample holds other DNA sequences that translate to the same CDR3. In DNA form, the CDR3 reads TGTGCCAGCAGTGTACAGGGCTACGAGCAGTACTTC. Protein product: CASSVQGYEQYF. V usage is TRBV2 and J usage is TRBJ2-7; a weak D match, TRBD1 (6 bases). The CDR3 covers 12 residues. Germline V gene sequence: CDR1 SNHLY, CDR2 FYNNEI. The V gene lost 4 bases and the J gene lost 3 bases, with 7 bases spanning the gap.

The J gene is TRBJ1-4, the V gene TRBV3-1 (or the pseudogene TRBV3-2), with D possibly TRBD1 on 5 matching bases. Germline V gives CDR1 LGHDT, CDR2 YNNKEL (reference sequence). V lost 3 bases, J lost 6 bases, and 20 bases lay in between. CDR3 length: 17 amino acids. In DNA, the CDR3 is TGTGCCAGCAGCCATGACTTCCGGGTAGGGGAAGATGAAAAACTGTTTTTT. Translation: CASSHDFRVGEDEKLFF.

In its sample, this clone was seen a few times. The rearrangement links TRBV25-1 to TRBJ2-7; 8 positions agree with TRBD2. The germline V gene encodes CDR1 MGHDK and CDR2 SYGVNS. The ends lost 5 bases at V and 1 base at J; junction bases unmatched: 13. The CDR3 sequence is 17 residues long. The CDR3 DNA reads TGTGCCAGCAGTTTGCCCTGGAGCGGGGGAACTTCCTACGAGCAGTACTTC. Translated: CASSLPWSGGTSYEQYF.

CDR3 coding DNA: TGTGCCAGCACGACAGCTGCTTACTATGGCTACACCTTC. Encoded protein: CASTTAAYYGYTF. The chain couples TRBV7-2 to TRBJ1-2, with D maybe TRBD1 (5 bases). The ends were cut back, 7 bases at V and 3 bases at J, with 12 bases in the middle. The germline V gene encodes CDR1 SGHTA and CDR2 FQGNSA. The CDR3 covers 13 residues.

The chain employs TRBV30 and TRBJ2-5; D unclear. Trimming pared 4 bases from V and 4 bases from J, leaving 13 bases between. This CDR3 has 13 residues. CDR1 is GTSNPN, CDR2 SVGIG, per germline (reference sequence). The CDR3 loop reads CAWNPGLGETQYF. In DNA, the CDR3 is TGTGCCTGGAACCCTGGGCTCGGAGAGACCCAGTACTTC.

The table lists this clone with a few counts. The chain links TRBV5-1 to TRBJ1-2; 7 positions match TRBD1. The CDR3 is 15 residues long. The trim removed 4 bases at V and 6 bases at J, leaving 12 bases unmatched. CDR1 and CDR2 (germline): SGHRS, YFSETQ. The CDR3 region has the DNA TGCGCCAGCAGCAATACAGGGGATCCTATTCATGGCTACACCTTC. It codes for CASSNTGDPIHGYTF.

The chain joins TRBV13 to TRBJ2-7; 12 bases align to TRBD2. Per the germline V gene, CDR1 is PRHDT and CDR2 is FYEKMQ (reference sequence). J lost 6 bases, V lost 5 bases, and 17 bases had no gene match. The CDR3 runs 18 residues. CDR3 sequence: CASSKDWTSGDLGREQYF. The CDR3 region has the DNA TGTGCCAGCAGCAAAGATTGGACTAGCGGGGATCTCGGACGCGAGCAGTACTTC.

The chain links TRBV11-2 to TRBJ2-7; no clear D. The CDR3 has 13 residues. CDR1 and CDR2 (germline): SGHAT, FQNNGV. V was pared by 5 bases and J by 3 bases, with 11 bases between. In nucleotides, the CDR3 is TGTGCCAGCAGCCCGCGTCGCCACTACGAGCAGTACTTC. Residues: CASSPRRHYEQYF.

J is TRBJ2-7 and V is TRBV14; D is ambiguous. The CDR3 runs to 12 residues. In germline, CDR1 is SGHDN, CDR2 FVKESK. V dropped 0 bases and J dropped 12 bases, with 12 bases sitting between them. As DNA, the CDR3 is TGTGCCAGCAGCCAAGACAACTTATCTCCGTACTTC. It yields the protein CASSQDNLSPYF.